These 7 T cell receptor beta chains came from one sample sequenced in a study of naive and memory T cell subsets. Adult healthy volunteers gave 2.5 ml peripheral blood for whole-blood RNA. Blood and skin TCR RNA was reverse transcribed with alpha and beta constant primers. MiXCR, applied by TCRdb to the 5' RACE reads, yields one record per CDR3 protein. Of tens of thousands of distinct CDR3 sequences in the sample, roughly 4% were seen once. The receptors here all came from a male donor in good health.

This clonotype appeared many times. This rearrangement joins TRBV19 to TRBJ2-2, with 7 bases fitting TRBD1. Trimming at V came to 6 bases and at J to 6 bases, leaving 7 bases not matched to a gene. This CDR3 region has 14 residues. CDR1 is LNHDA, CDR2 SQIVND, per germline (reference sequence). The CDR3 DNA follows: TGTGCCAGTAGGTCACAGGGGACCGCCGGGGAGCTGTTTTTT. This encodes CASRSQGTAGELFF.

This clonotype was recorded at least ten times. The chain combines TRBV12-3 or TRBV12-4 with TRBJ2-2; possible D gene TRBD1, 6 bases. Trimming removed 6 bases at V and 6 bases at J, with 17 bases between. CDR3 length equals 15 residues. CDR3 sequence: CASSDDRIFPGELFF. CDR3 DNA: TGTGCCAGCAGCGATGACAGGATCTTTCCCGGGGAGCTGTTTTTT.

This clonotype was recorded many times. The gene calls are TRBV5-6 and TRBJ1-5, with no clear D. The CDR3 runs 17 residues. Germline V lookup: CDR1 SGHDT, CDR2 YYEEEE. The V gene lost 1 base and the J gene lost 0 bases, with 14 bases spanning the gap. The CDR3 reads CASSLFRISYSNQPQHF. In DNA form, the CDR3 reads TGTGCCAGCAGCTTGTTCCGGATCTCGTATAGCAATCAGCCCCAGCATTTT.

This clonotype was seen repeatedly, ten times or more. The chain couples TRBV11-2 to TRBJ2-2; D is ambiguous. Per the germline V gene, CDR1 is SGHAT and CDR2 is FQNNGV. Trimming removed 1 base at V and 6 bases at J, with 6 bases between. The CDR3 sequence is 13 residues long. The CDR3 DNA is TGTGCCAGCAGCTTAGTTTATTCCGGGGAGCTGTTTTTT. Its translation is CASSLVYSGELFF.

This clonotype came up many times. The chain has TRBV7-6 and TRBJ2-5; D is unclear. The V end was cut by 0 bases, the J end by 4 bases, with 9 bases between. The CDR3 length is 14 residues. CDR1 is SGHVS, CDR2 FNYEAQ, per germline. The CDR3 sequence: CASSLALTRETQYF. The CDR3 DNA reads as TGTGCCAGCAGCTTAGCCTTGACCAGAGAGACCCAGTACTTC.

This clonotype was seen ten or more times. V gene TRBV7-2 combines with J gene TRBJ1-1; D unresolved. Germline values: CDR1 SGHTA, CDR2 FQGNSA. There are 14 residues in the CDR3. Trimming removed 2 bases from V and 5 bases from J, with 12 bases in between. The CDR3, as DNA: TGTGCCAGCAGCTTATTTTCTGCGTGGACTGAAGCTTTCTTT. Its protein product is CASSLFSAWTEAFF.

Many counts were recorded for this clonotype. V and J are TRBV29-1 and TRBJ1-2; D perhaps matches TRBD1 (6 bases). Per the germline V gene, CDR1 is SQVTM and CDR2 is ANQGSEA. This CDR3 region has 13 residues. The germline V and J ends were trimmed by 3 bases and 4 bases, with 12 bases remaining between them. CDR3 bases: TGCAGCGTTGAGACGGACAGTCTCTATGGCTACACCTTC. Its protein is CSVETDSLYGYTF.